Described below is a single TCR beta chain sequence and its context. The data originate from a study of blood T cell repertoires in COVID-19. Original processing notes: Quantification of nucleated cells was approximated via reference gene primer amplification. Method: immunoSEQ multiplex PCR; TCRdb's copy keeps in-frame clones and lacks some. V and J calls and clone size are those listed in that table; D and trimming were worked out from the DNA. This sample has roughly 160,000 clones, with around 82% found just once. Trimming removed 3 bases at V and 4 bases at J, with 7 bases between. Germline CDR1 is MDHEN and CDR2 is SYDVKM. The CDR3 runs to 13 residues.

The chain has TRBV28 and TRBJ2-1; no clear D gene. The receptor comes from a young man with active or convalescent COVID-19. The sequenced sample consisted of peripheral blood. The CDR3 protein is CASSFVSYNEQFF. In DNA, the CDR3 is TGTGCCAGCAGTTTCGTCAGTTACAATGAGCAGTTCTTC.